The next 2 T cell receptor beta chains were all read from a single sample in a study of T cells in Graves' hyperthyroidism and ophthalmopathy (dated by TCRdb to between 2018 and 2020). Receptor amplification or capture employed multiplex PCR. The instrument given in TCRdb is Illumina HiSeq 2000. The TCR beta CDR3 regions were amplified from the RNA transcripts. A first-round RT-PCR of the TCR CDR3 used the HTBI primer set with the Qiagen OneStep RT-PCR kit. TCRdb reworked the public reads: Q25 trimming with fastp, MiXCR clone assembly, productive beta chains retained. Each entry merges the rows of one CDR3 protein and shows their most common DNA and genes. The sample table shows roughly 96,000 distinct CDR3 sequences, and approximately 56% are seen once. Jointly, the top ten make up 25% to 30% of the sample. The sample consisted of blood. All receptors come from a woman between 40 and 50 years old with Graves' hyperthyroidism.

This clonotype was found a few times. The V gene is TRBV24-1, the J gene TRBJ1-6, with D hard to call. Trimming took 5 bases from V and 0 from J, leaving 19 bases between them. The CDR3 is made up of 19 amino acids. The germline V gene has CDR1 KGHDR and CDR2 SFDVKD. The CDR3 region has the DNA TGTGCCACCAGTGTTGCCAGGACGGCTCGGAGCTCCTATAATTCACCCCTCCACTTT. It yields the protein CATSVARTARSSYNSPLHF.

CDR3 sequence reads: CSVRVGGGSETQYF. The DNA of the CDR3 is TGCAGCGTACGGGTCGGAGGGGGATCGGAGACCCAGTACTTC. This sequence joins TRBV29-1 and TRBJ2-5, with D perhaps being TRBD1 or TRBD2 (6 bases each). Trimming removed 6 bases from V and 5 bases from J, with 19 bases in between. CDR1 and CDR2 (germline): SQVTM, ANQGSEA. CDR3 size: 14 residues. Supplemented by reference TRBV29-1 and TRBJ2-5, the full variable domain reads SAVISQKPSRDICQRGTSLTIQCQVDSQVTMMFWYRQQPGQSLTLIATANQGSEATYESGFVIDKFPISRPNLTFSTLTVSNMSPEDSSIYLCSVRVGGGSETQYFGPGTRLLVL.